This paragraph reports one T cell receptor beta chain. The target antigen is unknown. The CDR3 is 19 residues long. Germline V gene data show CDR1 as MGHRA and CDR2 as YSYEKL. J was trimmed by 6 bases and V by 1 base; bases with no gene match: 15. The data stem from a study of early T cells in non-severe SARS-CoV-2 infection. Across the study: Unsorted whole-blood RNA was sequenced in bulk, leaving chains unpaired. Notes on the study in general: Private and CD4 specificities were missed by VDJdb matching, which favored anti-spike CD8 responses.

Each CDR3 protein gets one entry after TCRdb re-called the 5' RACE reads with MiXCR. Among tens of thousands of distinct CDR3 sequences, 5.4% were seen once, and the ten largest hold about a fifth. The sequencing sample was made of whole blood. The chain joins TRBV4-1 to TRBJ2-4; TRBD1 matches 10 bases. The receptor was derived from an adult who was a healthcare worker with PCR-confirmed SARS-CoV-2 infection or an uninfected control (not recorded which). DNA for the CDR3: TGCGCCAGCAGCCAAGGGGGATCCGCCGAGACAGGGGGCTTAAACATTCAGTACTTC. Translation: CASSQGGSAETGGLNIQYF.